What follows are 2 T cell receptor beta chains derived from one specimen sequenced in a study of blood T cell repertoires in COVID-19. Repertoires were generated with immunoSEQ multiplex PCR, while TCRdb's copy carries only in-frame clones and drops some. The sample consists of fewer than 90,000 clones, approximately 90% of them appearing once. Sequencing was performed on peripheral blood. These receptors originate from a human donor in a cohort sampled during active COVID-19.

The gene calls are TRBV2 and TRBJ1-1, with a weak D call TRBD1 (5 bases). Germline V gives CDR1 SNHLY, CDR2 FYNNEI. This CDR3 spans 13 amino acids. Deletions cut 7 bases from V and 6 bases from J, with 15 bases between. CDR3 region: CASKFERDSEAFF. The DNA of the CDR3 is TGTGCCAGCAAGTTTGAGAGGGACTCTGAAGCTTTCTTT.

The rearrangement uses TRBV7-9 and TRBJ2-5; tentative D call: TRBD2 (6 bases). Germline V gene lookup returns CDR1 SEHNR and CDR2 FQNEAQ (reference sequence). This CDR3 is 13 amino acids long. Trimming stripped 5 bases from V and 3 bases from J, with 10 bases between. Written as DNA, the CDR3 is TGTGCCAGCAGCCTAAGACTAGAAGAGACCCAGTACTTC. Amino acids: CASSLRLEETQYF.